This T cell receptor (beta chain) derives from a study of blood T cell repertoires in COVID-19. Study at large: COVID-19 samples, acute and convalescent, were from the United States, Italy and Spain. Nucleic acid was either cDNA or gDNA, and it came from T cells, B-cell-depleted T cells, or PBMCs.

This CDR3 contains 14 residues. Per the germline V gene, CDR1 is SGHNT and CDR2 is YYREEE (reference sequence). V lost 2 bases, J lost 7 bases, and 6 bases stayed unmatched. Authors' methods: It was from reference gene primer amplification that nucleated cell counts were estimated. Libraries were prepared by immunoSEQ multiplex PCR; TCRdb keeps only in-frame clonotypes and omits some of them. The V and J calls and the clone size are those of that table, but D and trimming were determined from the DNA. The data show 40,000 to 50,000 clones, over 75% seen once. This clone came up once. Material: peripheral blood. The source is a human donor in a cohort sampled during active COVID-19. The chain is built from TRBV5-4 and TRBJ1-2; 9 bases map to TRBD1. The CDR3 region is CASSLGQGTAGYTF. In DNA form, the CDR3 reads TGTGCCAGCAGCTTAGGACAGGGGACGGCTGGCTACACCTTC.